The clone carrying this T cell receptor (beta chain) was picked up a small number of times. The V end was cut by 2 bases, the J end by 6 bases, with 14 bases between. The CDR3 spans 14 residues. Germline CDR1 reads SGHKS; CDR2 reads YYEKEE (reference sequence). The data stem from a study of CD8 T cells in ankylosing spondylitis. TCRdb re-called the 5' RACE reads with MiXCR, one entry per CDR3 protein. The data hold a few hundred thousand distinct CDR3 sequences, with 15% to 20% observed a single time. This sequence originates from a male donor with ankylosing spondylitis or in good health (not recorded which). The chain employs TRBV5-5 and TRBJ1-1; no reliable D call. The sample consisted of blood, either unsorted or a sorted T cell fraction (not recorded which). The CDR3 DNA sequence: TGTGCCAGCAGCTTATCGATGGCTGGGGCTGAAGCTTTCTTT. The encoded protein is CASSLSMAGAEAFF.